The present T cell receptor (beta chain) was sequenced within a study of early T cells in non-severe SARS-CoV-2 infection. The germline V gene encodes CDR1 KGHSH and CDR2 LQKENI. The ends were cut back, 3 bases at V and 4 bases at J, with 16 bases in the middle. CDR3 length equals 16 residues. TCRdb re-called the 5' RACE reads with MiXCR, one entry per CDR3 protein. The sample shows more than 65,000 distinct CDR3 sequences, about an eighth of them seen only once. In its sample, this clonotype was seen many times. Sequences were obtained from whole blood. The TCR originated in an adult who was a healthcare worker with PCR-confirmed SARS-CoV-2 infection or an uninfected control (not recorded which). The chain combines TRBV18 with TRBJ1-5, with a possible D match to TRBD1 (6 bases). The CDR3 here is CASSPSAGQFNQPQHF. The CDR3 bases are TGTGCCAGCTCACCCAGCGCAGGACAGTTTAATCAGCCCCAGCATTTT. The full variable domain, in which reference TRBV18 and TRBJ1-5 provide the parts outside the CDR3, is NAGVMQNPRHLVRRRGQEARLRCSPMKGHSHVYWYRQLPEEGLKFMVYLQKENIIDESGMPKERFSAEFPKEGPSILRIQQVVRGDSAAYFCASSPSAGQFNQPQHFGDGTRLSIL.